These 14 T cell receptor beta chains originate from one sample sequenced in a study of cytotoxic CD8 clonotypes in ibrutinib-treated CLL. Profiling relied on immunoSEQ multiplex PCR, and the TCRdb table lists in-frame clones only, not all of them. The data contain roughly 150,000 clones, roughly four fifths of them singletons. The specimen comprised PBMCs, sampled after 12 months of ibrutinib treatment. The receptors were sampled from a human donor with chronic lymphocytic leukemia.

The chain carries TRBV6-1 and TRBJ1-5; maybe TRBD1 (5 bases). The V gene lost 1 base and the J gene lost 5 bases, with 12 bases spanning the gap. The CDR3 is made up of 15 amino acids. From germline, CDR1 is MNHNS and CDR2 SASEGT. The CDR3 region is CASSEGQRGHQPQHF. CDR3 in DNA: TGTGCCAGCAGTGAAGGGCAGAGGGGCCATCAGCCCCAGCATTTT.

The chain recombines TRBV4-2 with TRBJ2-7; weak D call: TRBD2 (6 bases). Germline V lookup: CDR1 LGHNA, CDR2 YNFKEQ. V was trimmed by 5 bases and J by 0 bases, leaving 26 bases between them. The CDR3 spans 19 residues. The CDR3: CASSDSLKTRGSSSYEQYF. The DNA of the CDR3 is TGTGCCAGCAGCGACTCGTTGAAGACTAGAGGGTCCTCCTCCTACGAGCAGTACTTC.

This clone was seen a handful of times. This rearrangement joins TRBV7-9 to TRBJ2-7; 8 bases align to TRBD1. The trim removed 5 bases at V and 7 bases at J, leaving 13 bases unmatched. Germline values: CDR1 SEHNR, CDR2 FQNEAQ (reference sequence). This CDR3 has 15 amino acids. CDR3 bases: TGTGCCAGCAGCCCCTCGGCGCAGGGGGCGGGTGAGCAGTACTTC. This translates into CASSPSAQGAGEQYF.

This chain connects TRBV11-2 to TRBJ2-7, with 7 bases matching TRBD2. This CDR3 region has 16 residues. Germline CDR1 reads SGHAT; CDR2 reads FQNNGV. After removal of 5 bases from V and 0 bases from J, the junction contained 10 bases not matched to a gene. The chain's CDR3 is CASSPPWRGFSYEQYF. In DNA form, the CDR3 reads TGTGCCAGCAGCCCCCCTTGGCGGGGGTTCTCCTACGAGCAGTACTTC.

This sequence joins TRBV27 and TRBJ2-5, with TRBD2 matching over 8 bases. Germline-derived CDR1 and CDR2 are MNHEY and SMNVEV (reference sequence). There are 14 residues in the CDR3. With 6 bases clipped from V and 9 bases from J, the junction kept 12 bases outside the gene matches. CDR3 region: CASRPTSGGGSQYF. CDR3 sequence (DNA): TGTGCCAGCAGGCCCACTAGCGGAGGTGGGTCCCAGTACTTC.

The rearrangement links TRBV28 to TRBJ2-2; perhaps TRBD2 as D (6 bases). The CDR3 contains 20 residues. V lost 2 bases and J 6 bases, leaving 28 bases between the germline ends. Germline CDR1 and CDR2: MDHEN and SYDVKM. CDR3 residues: CASSLGGARLPGKGAGELFF. The CDR3 nucleotides are TGTGCCAGCAGTTTAGGCGGGGCCCGCCTTCCGGGGAAAGGGGCCGGGGAGCTGTTTTTT.

This clone showed up just a few times. V usage is TRBV10-3 and J usage is TRBJ2-2; 13 bases are a match to TRBD2. Germline CDR1 and CDR2: ENHRY and SYGVKD. The trim removed 4 bases at V and 5 bases at J, leaving 7 bases unmatched. CDR3 size: 17 residues. CDR3 in DNA: TGTGCCATCAGTGCCCGACTAGCGGGAGGAGGTACCGGGGAGCTGTTTTTT. This gives the protein CAISARLAGGGTGELFF.

J is TRBJ2-7 and V is TRBV7-2; the D gene could be TRBD1 or TRBD2 (5 bases each). This CDR3 comprises 13 residues. Germline V CDR1 and CDR2: SGHTA, FQGNSA. V was cut by 11 bases and J by 0 bases, with 14 bases left in between. Here the CDR3 reads CAGGRGSSYEQYF. DNA for the CDR3: TGTGCCGGAGGAAGGGGAAGCTCCTACGAGCAGTACTTC.

The rearrangement joins TRBV7-2 to TRBJ2-7, with D hard to call. From germline, CDR1 is SGHTA and CDR2 FQGNSA. This CDR3 region has 17 residues. V was shortened by 1 base and J by 0 bases, with 16 bases between the two germline ends. The CDR3 DNA follows: TGTGCCAGCAGCTTAGGTCTCGTTGGCCCGATCTCCTACGAGCAGTACTTC. Protein: CASSLGLVGPISYEQYF. Full variable domain (remainder filled in from reference TRBV7-2 and TRBJ2-7): GAGVSQSPSNKVTEKGKDVELRCDPISGHTALYWYRQSLGQGLEFLIYFQGNSAPDKSGLPSDRFSAERTGGSVSTLTIQRTQQEDSAVYLCASSLGLVGPISYEQYFGPGTRLTVT.

The chain carries TRBV7-2 and TRBJ2-1, with a weak D call TRBD2 (6 bases). Trimming removed 1 base from V and 1 base from J, with 11 bases in between. This CDR3 has 16 residues. Germline CDR1 is SGHTA and CDR2 is FQGNSA. CDR3 coding DNA: TGTGCCAGCAGCTTAGAGGCGGGGCGGTCCTACAATGAGCAGTTCTTC. Amino acids: CASSLEAGRSYNEQFF.

The J gene is TRBJ1-2, the V gene TRBV6-6; D is undetermined. Deletions cut 4 bases from V and 7 bases from J, with 22 bases between. This CDR3 has 16 amino acids. CDR1 is MNHNY and CDR2 is SVGAGI in the germline V gene (reference sequence). This CDR3 reads CASSFDRSGRSSGYTF. In DNA form, the CDR3 reads TGTGCCAGCAGTTTCGACCGGAGCGGGAGATCTAGTGGCTACACCTTC.

V gene TRBV6-1 combines with J gene TRBJ1-2; unclear D gene. Germline CDR1 reads MNHNS; CDR2 reads SASEGT. CDR3 length: 15 residues. V shed 0 bases and J shed 4 bases, with 12 bases lying between them. This CDR3 reads CASSEALGPPYGYTF. The CDR3 region has the DNA TGTGCCAGCAGTGAAGCGCTTGGACCGCCCTATGGCTACACCTTC.

The V and J genes are TRBV5-1 and TRBJ1-5; D possibly corresponds to TRBD1 (6 bases). The CDR3 contains 14 residues. V was shortened by 3 bases and J by 3 bases, with 10 bases between the two germline ends. Germline CDR1 reads SGHRS; CDR2 reads YFSETQ. CDR3 DNA sequence: TGCGCCAGCAGCTGGGGGGCTGACAATCAGCCCCAGCATTTT. It encodes CASSWGADNQPQHF.

The chain couples TRBV19 to TRBJ1-5; tentative D call: TRBD1 (6 bases). Germline V gives CDR1 LNHDA, CDR2 SQIVND (reference sequence). This CDR3 has 14 residues. V was clipped by 6 bases and J by 6 bases, with 15 bases between them. The DNA for the CDR3 is TGTGCCAGTAGCCCCATGGGGGCGATTCAGCCCCAGCATTTT. It is translated as CASSPMGAIQPQHF.